These 24 T cell receptor beta chains were sequenced from one sample in a study of CD8+ T cells in alopecia areata. TCR sequencing used cDNA made by reverse transcription of extracted RNA. Profiled with immunoSEQ multiplex PCR; TCRdb holds only in-frame clones, not every one. The repertoire consists of roughly 140,000 clones, with about half occurring once and the leading ten covering 0.99%. The input for sequencing was CD4+ T cells sorted from blood, taken at week 0. These receptors were collected from a human donor with alopecia areata.

This clone came up once. The DNA of the CDR3 is TGTGCCTGGAGCACAGGGAAATCCTACAATGAGCAGTTCTTC. It encodes CAWSTGKSYNEQFF. This chain uses TRBV30 with TRBJ2-1; the D gene is possibly TRBD1 (6 bases). The CDR3 has 14 residues. V shed 3 bases and J shed 1 base, with 10 bases lying between them. The germline gives CDR1 GTSNPN, CDR2 SVGIG (reference sequence). The full variable domain, completed using reference TRBV30 and TRBJ2-1, is SQTIHQWPATLVQPVGSPLSLECTVEGTSNPNLYWYRQAAGRGLQLLFYSVGIGQISSEVPQNLSASRPQDRQFILSSKKLLLSDSGFYLCAWSTGKSYNEQFFGPGTRLTVL.

The chain couples TRBV29-1 to TRBJ2-5, with D unresolved. From germline, CDR1 is SQVTM and CDR2 ANQGSEA. Between the trimmed V and J ends, which lost 4 bases and 5 bases, there was a span of 11 bases. The CDR3 covers 12 residues. This CDR3 is CSVVVGGETQYF. Here the CDR3 DNA reads TGCAGCGTTGTGGTGGGTGGCGAGACCCAGTACTTC.

The rearrangement uses TRBV29-1 and TRBJ2-3, with D perhaps being TRBD1 or TRBD2 (5 bases each). Germline lookup yields CDR1 SQVTM and CDR2 ANQGSEA. The V end was cut by 6 bases, the J end by 5 bases, with 12 bases between. The CDR3 spans 12 residues. CDR3 residues: CSVREQGDTQYF. DNA of the CDR3: TGCAGCGTGAGGGAGCAGGGAGATACGCAGTATTTT.

The chain's CDR3 is CASSLGPGGYGYTF. The CDR3 bases are TGTGCCAGCAGCTTGGGTCCGGGCGGCTATGGCTACACCTTC. The chain uses TRBV5-5 and TRBJ1-2; D remains ambiguous. Germline V gives CDR1 SGHKS, CDR2 YYEKEE (reference sequence). The CDR3 runs 14 residues. Trimming removed 0 bases at V and 4 bases at J, with 10 bases between.

The V and J genes are TRBV7-9 and TRBJ1-1; D is ambiguous. This CDR3 spans 14 amino acids. The V end lost 1 base, the J end lost 8 bases, and 14 bases lay between the germline ends. Germline assignment: CDR1 SEHNR and CDR2 FQNEAQ (reference sequence). CDR3 coding DNA: TGTGCCAGCAGCTTAGAAGGGCCTATAATCGAAGCTTTCTTT. This translates into CASSLEGPIIEAFF.

In its sample, this clone was seen a few times. The chain has TRBV29-1 and TRBJ1-1; D might be TRBD1 (5 bases). Trimming left V 7 bases short and J 4 bases short, with 16 bases between. This CDR3 region has 13 residues. Germline CDR1 SQVTM, CDR2 ANQGSEA. The CDR3 is CSARETGGTEAFF. The CDR3, as DNA: TGCAGCGCCCGGGAAACTGGGGGCACTGAAGCTTTCTTT.

The chain combines TRBV9 with TRBJ1-2, with D unresolved. This CDR3 is 13 amino acids long. Trimming took off 0 bases at V and 7 bases at J, with 10 bases between the two ends. Looked up from germline, CDR1 is SGDLS and CDR2 is YYNGEE. DNA for the CDR3: TGTGCCAGCAGCGTAGGTTTGGGGTCTGGCTACACCTTC. This sequence encodes CASSVGLGSGYTF.

This clone appeared a few times. The CDR3 region is CASSFGTGRETQYF. The CDR3 region has the DNA TGTGCCAGCAGCTTCGGGACAGGAAGGGAGACCCAGTACTTC. The V and J genes are TRBV7-8 and TRBJ2-5; 8 positions agree with TRBD1. The CDR3 is made up of 14 amino acids. Trimming at V came to 3 bases and at J to 5 bases, leaving 5 bases not matched to a gene. CDR1 and CDR2 (germline): SGHVS, FQNEAQ.

The CDR3 sequence: CASRPELAGDHTDTQYF. The CDR3 nucleotides read TGTGCCAGCAGACCTGAACTAGCGGGAGACCACACAGATACGCAGTATTTT. V usage is TRBV6-8 and J usage is TRBJ2-3; 11 nucleotides agree with TRBD2. V trimming: 6 bases; J trimming: 2 bases; junction bases outside the gene matches: 10. Germline V CDR1 and CDR2: MNHGY, SAAAGT. The CDR3 extends over 17 amino acids.

The rearrangement links TRBV7-3 to TRBJ2-5, with D maybe TRBD1 (5 bases). Trimming cost V 4 bases and J 4 bases, with 10 bases left between them. The CDR3 sequence is 13 residues long. Germline values: CDR1 SGHTA, CDR2 FQGTGA. The CDR3 region is CASSSQRGETQYF. The CDR3 region has the DNA TGTGCCAGCAGCTCCCAAAGGGGAGAGACCCAGTACTTC.

This chain links TRBV4-1 with TRBJ1-2; no clear D gene. The CDR3 consists of 12 residues. The V end was cut by 4 bases, the J end by 8 bases, with 11 bases between. The germline CDR1 and CDR2 sequences are MGHRA and YSYEKL. CDR3 nucleotide sequence: TGCGCCAGCAGCCCCAGGCGAGGCGGCTACACCTTC. It is translated as CASSPRRGGYTF.

In its sample, this clone was seen a few times. CDR3 DNA: TGTGCCAGCAGCTTAAGATTAGCGGGGCCAGATACGCAGTATTTT. Its translation: CASSLRLAGPDTQYF. This chain joins TRBV7-3 and TRBJ2-3, with 8 positions matching TRBD2. V shed 1 base and J 4 bases; nucleotides not matched to a gene: 4. CDR1 and CDR2 (germline): SGHTA, FQGTGA. CDR3 size: 15 residues.

V is TRBV6-5 and J is TRBJ2-5; D gene unclear. Between the trimmed V and J ends, which lost 5 bases and 2 bases, there was a span of 6 bases. Germline CDR1 MNHEY, CDR2 SVGAGI. The CDR3 covers 12 residues. CDR3: CASSRPQETQYF. In nucleotides, the CDR3 is TGTGCCAGCAGTCGACCGCAAGAGACCCAGTACTTC.

This chain connects TRBV5-1 to TRBJ2-6, with a possible D match to TRBD2 (5 bases). Germline values: CDR1 SGHRS, CDR2 YFSETQ. The CDR3 totals 16 residues. V gave up 7 bases and J gave up 0 bases, with 14 bases separating them. CDR3 DNA sequence: TGCGCCAGCGCGGGCAGGCCGAGCTCTGGGGCCAACGTCCTGACTTTC. It codes for CASAGRPSSGANVLTF.

This sequence joins TRBV15 and TRBJ1-4; the D gene is possibly TRBD1 (5 bases). Per the germline V gene, CDR1 is LNHNV and CDR2 is YYDKDF (reference sequence). V lost 5 bases and J lost 6, with 19 bases in between. The CDR3 consists of 16 residues. For the CDR3, the DNA is TGTGCCACCAGCGGGAATAGGGGAACCCATCATGAAAAACTGTTTTTT. Encoded protein: CATSGNRGTHHEKLFF.

The chain links TRBV14 to TRBJ1-2; TRBD1 is a possible D gene (6 bases). V lost 3 bases, J lost 4 bases, and 12 bases lay in between. The CDR3 length is 14 residues. From germline, CDR1 is SGHDN and CDR2 FVKESK. The CDR3: CASSQQGPTYGYTF. In DNA form, the CDR3 reads TGTGCCAGCAGCCAGCAGGGGCCTACCTATGGCTACACCTTC.

This clone has just a few counts. This chain connects TRBV7-6 to TRBJ2-3; 7 nucleotides match TRBD1. The CDR3 consists of 17 residues. After removal of 2 bases from V and 1 base from J, the junction contained 9 bases not matched to a gene. Per germline, CDR1 SGHVS and CDR2 FNYEAQ. The CDR3 spells CASSLRPAGGGTDTQYF. The CDR3 DNA sequence: TGTGCCAGCAGCTTAAGGCCGGCAGGGGGAGGCACAGATACGCAGTATTTT.

This clone was detected only a few times. This chain connects TRBV6-6 to TRBJ2-1; D is perhaps TRBD2 (6 bases). CDR1 is MNHNY and CDR2 is SVGAGI in the germline V gene (reference sequence). The CDR3 runs 15 residues. V dropped 6 bases and J dropped 3 bases, with 15 bases sitting between them. CDR3 sequence reads: CASSRGEVSYNEQFF. CDR3 nucleotides: TGTGCCAGCAGCCGCGGGGAGGTTAGCTACAATGAGCAGTTCTTC.

This chain joins TRBV7-2 and TRBJ1-2; D is unclear. Germline-derived CDR1 and CDR2 are SGHTA and FQGNSA. This CDR3 is built from 11 residues. The germline V and J ends were trimmed by 4 bases and 5 bases, with 5 bases remaining between them. CDR3 loop: CASSWLYGYTF. CDR3 nucleotides: TGTGCCAGCAGCTGGCTTTATGGCTACACCTTC.

The chain employs TRBV7-2 and TRBJ2-3; 7 bases align to TRBD2. The CDR3 has 14 residues. Trimming removed 2 bases from V and 7 bases from J; junction bases left unmatched: 6. Germline V gives CDR1 SGHTA, CDR2 FQGNSA. CDR3 sequence (DNA): TGTGCCAGCAGCTTACGCGGGAGCGAAAATACGCAGTATTTT. The encoded protein is CASSLRGSENTQYF.

The chain recombines TRBV18 with TRBJ1-4; D gene uncertain. V was trimmed by 3 bases and J by 4 bases, leaving 3 bases between them. This CDR3 comprises 12 residues. Germline CDR1 is KGHSH and CDR2 is LQKENI. CDR3 bases: TGTGCCAGCTCACCCAATAATGAAAAACTGTTTTTT. Its protein is CASSPNNEKLFF.

Points on this clone: The sample contains more than one DNA sequence encoding this CDR3. The J gene is TRBJ1-1, the V gene TRBV7-9; 7 bases line up with TRBD1. The CDR3 is 13 amino acids. Unmatched junction bases numbered 3, after V lost 3 bases and J lost 5 bases. Germline CDR1 reads SEHNR; CDR2 reads FQNEAQ (reference sequence). This CDR3 reads CASSLVQGTEAFF. CDR3 nucleotide sequence: TGTGCCAGCAGCTTGGTACAGGGGACTGAAGCTTTCTTT.

The chain combines TRBV7-9 with TRBJ2-3; a possible D gene is TRBD2 (6 bases). CDR3 length: 11 residues. V gave up 5 bases and J gave up 14 bases, with 14 bases separating them. In germline, CDR1 is SEHNR, CDR2 FQNEAQ (reference sequence). The CDR3 nucleotides are TGTGCCAGCAGCATGGAGGGTGGGCGGTATTTT. Translation gives CASSMEGGRYF.

This clone was detected a few times. The chain joins TRBV29-1 to TRBJ2-1, with D possibly TRBD2 on 5 matching bases. Germline assignment: CDR1 SQVTM and CDR2 ANQGSEA. V lost 6 bases, J lost 10 bases, and 19 bases lay in between. The length of the CDR3 is 13 residues. The chain's CDR3 is CSVVLPREGEQFF. The CDR3 DNA sequence: TGCAGCGTAGTGCTTCCCCGGGAAGGGGAGCAGTTCTTC.